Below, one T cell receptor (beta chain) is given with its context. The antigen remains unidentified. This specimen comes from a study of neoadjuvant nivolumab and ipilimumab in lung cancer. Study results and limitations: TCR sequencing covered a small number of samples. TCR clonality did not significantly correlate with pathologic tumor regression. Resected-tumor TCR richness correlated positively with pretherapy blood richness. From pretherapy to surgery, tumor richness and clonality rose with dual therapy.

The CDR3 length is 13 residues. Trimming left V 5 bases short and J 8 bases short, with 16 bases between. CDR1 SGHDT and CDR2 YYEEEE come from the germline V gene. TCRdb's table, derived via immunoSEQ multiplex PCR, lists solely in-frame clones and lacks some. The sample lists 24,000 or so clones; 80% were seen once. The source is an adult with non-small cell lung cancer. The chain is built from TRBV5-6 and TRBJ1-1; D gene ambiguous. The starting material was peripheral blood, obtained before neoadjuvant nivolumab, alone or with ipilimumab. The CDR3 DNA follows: TGTGCCAGCAGACTAACCCCGGTAGCAGAAGCTTTCTTT. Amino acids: CASRLTPVAEAFF.